This T cell receptor beta chain was identified in a study of T cells expressing NK-cell markers. The CDR3 is made up of 15 amino acids. Germline CDR1 LNHNV, CDR2 YYDKDF (reference sequence). Comment on this clonotype: What it binds is not known.

Production of TCR beta cDNA relied on 5'RACE template switching with UMIs. Each CDR3 protein gets one entry in TCRdb, which reprocessed the 5' RACE reads and gives no DNA. This sample lists almost 450,000 distinct CDR3 sequences; its ten largest clones have 6% to 9.5%. Regarding the study as a whole: In four donors, these clonotypes also led the CD3+CD56-NKG2C+ fraction.

This chain links TRBV15 with TRBJ2-3. The TCR comes from a woman aged 18-70 years in good health. The material sequenced was blood T cells: a sorted CD56 or NKG2C T cell subset, CD4+ or CD8+ T cells, or bulk PBMC T cells (not recorded which). This CDR3 is CATSREGGSPDTQYF.